The entry below gives a single T cell receptor (beta chain) sequence along with its context. Its specificity is unknown. PCR involved 60 Vbeta and 13 Jbeta primers. Profiling relied on immunoSEQ multiplex PCR, and the TCRdb table lists in-frame clones only, not all of them. The data contain 85,000 to 110,000 clones, 65% to 85% of them singletons. With 1 base removed from V and 0 bases from J, the gap between germline ends came to 6 bases. From germline, CDR1 is SEHNR and CDR2 FQNEAQ (reference sequence). The CDR3 is 14 residues long. These data are taken from a study of cytomegalovirus exposure and HLA in healthy donors. Findings of the study overall: V segments that were indistinguishable, TRBV6-2 and TRBV6-3 among them, were omitted from analysis.

V and J are TRBV7-9 and TRBJ2-5, with D possibly matching TRBD1 (6 bases). The material sequenced was PBMCs. The sequence came from a man aged 45-60 years in good health and CMV-seropositive. In DNA form, the CDR3 reads TGTGCCAGCAGCTTAGGGGACAACCAAGAGACCCAGTACTTC. It codes for CASSLGDNQETQYF.